Below, one T cell receptor (beta chain) is given with its context. This specimen belongs to a study of blood T cell repertoires in COVID-19. Study-level background: PBMCs, B-cell-depleted T cells, or T cells were the source of the cDNA or gDNA that made up the material.

Participants spanned ages about 18 to 100 years and resided in fewer than 30 US areas. Participants' own reports of clinical history determined their cohort assignment. This CDR3 is built from 14 residues. Trimming removed 4 bases at V and 7 bases at J, with 15 bases between. Germline V gene lookup returns CDR1 SGHNT and CDR2 YYREEE (reference sequence). As handled by the study authors: Estimates of nucleated cell counts were drawn from the amplification of reference gene primers. Clones were sequenced by immunoSEQ multiplex PCR, and TCRdb holds only the in-frame ones, with some missing. The DNA gave D and trimming, while V, J and clone size come from that table. The sample yields approximately 450,000 clones, 80% to 90% seen once.

This chain uses TRBV5-4 with TRBJ1-3, with D unresolved. Sequencing used PBMCs or T cells enriched from blood (not recorded which). The source of this sequence is a man aged 25-40 years who had recovered from COVID-19. CDR3 protein: CASSDKNYENTIYF. The CDR3 nucleotides are TGTGCCAGCAGCGATAAGAACTACGAGAACACCATATATTTT. Filled out from reference TRBV5-4 and TRBJ1-3, the complete variable domain reads ETGVTQSPTHLIKTRGQQVTLRCSSQSGHNTVSWYQQALGQGPQFIFQYYREEENGRGNFPPRFSGLQFPNYSSELNVNALELDDSALYLCASSDKNYENTIYFGEGSWLTVV.